A selection of T cell receptor beta chains follows, all from one sample in a study of OX40 agonist ivuxolimab in advanced cancers. Clones were read by immunoSEQ multiplex PCR, and TCRdb kept only the in-frame ones, dropping some. The sample carries tens of thousands of clones, approximately 91% recorded once. The sequencing here drew on CD4+ or CD8+ T cells sorted from blood, taken in a trial of the OX40 agonist ivuxolimab. These receptors all stem from an adult with an advanced solid tumor such as melanoma, head and neck, liver or kidney cancer. The CDR3 runs from the conserved cysteine through the conserved F or W. The D gene is left open where the match is weak. A row's size may be missing; if present it is once, few, many or a size class.

>TRBJ2-1|TRBV18|TRBD1|NA
TGTGCCAGCTCACTGTCACAGGGGTCTGATGAGCAGTTCTTC
CASSLSQGSDEQFF
>TRBJ2-2|TRBV30|NA|NA
TGTGCCTGGAGTCCCGAGGGGACCGGGGAGCTGTTTTTT
CAWSPEGTGELFF
>TRBJ1-2|TRBV18|NA|NA
TGTGCCAGCTCACCCACCACCGAAGGGCCTTCGGGGTATGGCTACACCTTC
CASSPTTEGPSGYGYTF
>TRBJ2-1|TRBV7-3|TRBD2|NA
TGTGCCAGCAGCTTTTTTCACGGACTAGCCGTGACTGAGCAGTTCTTC
CASSFFHGLAVTEQFF
>TRBJ2-1|TRBV7-3|TRBD2|NA
TGTGCCAGCAGCTCGCCCCTAGCGGGGCCCAATGAGCAGTTCTTC
CASSSPLAGPNEQFF
>TRBJ1-1|TRBV5-1|TRBD1|NA
TGCGCCAGCAGCATCGCGGGACAGGGGGAACCTGAAGCTTTCTTT
CASSIAGQGEPEAFF
>TRBJ1-1|TRBV21-1|NA|once
TGTGCCAGCAGCGAATACAGGGGAGTGAACACTGAAGCTTTCTTT
CASSEYRGVNTEAFF
>TRBJ2-3|TRBV19|TRBD2|NA
TGTGCCAGTAGTACCTCGGGACTAGCGGTTTCAGATACGCAGTATTTT
CASSTSGLAVSDTQYF
>TRBJ2-5|TRBV5-1|TRBD2|NA
TGCGCCAGCAGCCAGGGACTAGCAGCAGAAGAGACCCAGTACTTC
CASSQGLAAEETQYF
>TRBJ2-1|TRBV29-1|TRBD2|NA
TGCAGCGTTGTAGGCCAGACCGGGACTAGCGGTAAAAGCTCCTACAATGAGCAGTTCTTC
CSVVGQTGTSGKSSYNEQFF
>TRBJ2-1|TRBV10-1|NA|NA
TGCGCCAGCAGTGAGGAGGCAGACAATGAGCAGTTCTTC
CASSEEADNEQFF
>TRBJ2-7|TRBV27|TRBD1|NA
TGTGCCAGCAGTAAAACAGGGGTGAGGGTCGAGCAGTACTTC
CASSKTGVRVEQYF
>TRBJ1-1|TRBV7-9|TRBD1|medium-sized
TGTGCCAGCAGCTTGGCCAGGGGGCGACCTGAAGCTTTCTTT
CASSLARGRPEAFF
>TRBJ2-2|TRBV5-1|NA|NA
TGCGCCAGCAGCTTAACAGGGAACACCGGGGAGCTGTTTTTT
CASSLTGNTGELFF
>TRBJ2-7|TRBV7-8|NA|NA
TGTGCCAGCAGCCGGGAGACCCAGGACGAGCAGTACTTC
CASSRETQDEQYF
>TRBJ2-1|TRBV2|TRBD2|NA
TGTGCCAGCAAAGAGCGGGAGACGCAGTTCTTC
CASKERETQFF
>TRBJ2-1|TRBV2|TRBD2|NA
TGTGCCAGCAAGCGACTAGCGGGAGTTTTTGATGAGCAGTTCTTC
CASKRLAGVFDEQFF
>TRBJ1-1|TRBV4-1|TRBD1|NA
TGCGCCAGCAGCCAAGAGACAGGGTACACTGAAGCTTTCTTT
CASSQETGYTEAFF
>TRBJ1-1|TRBV5-4|TRBD1|NA
TGTGCCAGCAGCCTGTCGGACAGGGGGCTCACTGAAGCTTTCTTT
CASSLSDRGLTEAFF
>TRBJ2-1|TRBV6-5|NA|NA
TGTGCCAGCGGTAGACTAGTTCGTAATGAGCAGTTCTTC
CASGRLVRNEQFF
>TRBJ2-2|TRBV4-1|TRBD2|NA
TGCGCCAGCAGCCGAGGGACTAGCAGAAACACCGGGGAGCTGTTTTTT
CASSRGTSRNTGELFF
>TRBJ2-7|TRBV4-3|TRBD2|NA
TGCGCCAGCAGCCAAGCAGCGGGAGGCTACGAGCAGTACTTC
CASSQAAGGYEQYF